These T cell receptor beta chains were read from a single sample in a study of T cell responses to AZD1222 COVID-19 vaccine. This table comes from immunoSEQ multiplex PCR, and its TCRdb copy is limited to in-frame clones, with some not included. The sample shows fewer than 90,000 clones, about 91% of them seen only once. Specimen: peripheral blood, collected 28 days after the second AZD1222 dose. These receptors were taken from an adult who received the AZD1222 COVID-19 vaccine. Each CDR3 is given with its conserved first and last residue. D genes are given only for firm matches. Clone size is not always given. Where it is, it says once, few, many or a class for expanded clones.

TRBD2 NA TRBJ2-3 TRBV7-6 17 TGTGCCAGCAGCTTAAGTACGACTAGCGGACCTGGAGATACGCAGTATTTT CASSLSTTSGPGDTQYF
NA once TRBJ2-5 TRBV10-3 13 TGTGCCATTAACTCGCGGTTTCAAGAGACCCAGTACTTC CAINSRFQETQYF
NA once TRBJ2-5 TRBV11-2 15 TGTGCCAGCAGCAAGGTACTAGAAAACACAGGGACCCAGTACTTC CASSKVLENTGTQYF
NA NA TRBJ1-1 TRBV7-9 15 TGTGCCAGCAGCTTAGTTAGGCCGACGAACACTGAAGCTTTCTTT CASSLVRPTNTEAFF
TRBD1 once TRBJ1-5 TRBV11-2 15 TGTGCCAGCAGCCGGGGACAGGAGCCGGCCCAGCCCCAGCATTTT CASSRGQEPAQPQHF
NA NA TRBJ1-2 TRBV5-1 14 TGCGCCAGCAGCTTGGTAACACAGACCTATGGCTACACCTTC CASSLVTQTYGYTF
TRBD1 few TRBJ1-2 TRBV7-9 14 TGTGCCAGCAGCTTGACAGGGTCGAGCTATGGCTACACCTTC CASSLTGSSYGYTF
TRBD1 NA TRBJ1-2 TRBV9 14 TGTGCCAGCAGCACCCGGACAGGGGGTCGAGGCTACACCTTC CASSTRTGGRGYTF
TRBD1 NA TRBJ1-1 TRBV10-3 14 TGTGCCATCAGTGAGAGAGGGACAGGGGGCGAAGCTTTCTTT CAISERGTGGEAFF
NA NA TRBJ1-1 TRBV30 11 TGTGCCTGGGACCGAGGCACTGAAGCTTTCTTT CAWDRGTEAFF
TRBD1 NA TRBJ2-2 TRBV27 15 TGTGCCAGCAGTGGGACAGGGCGAGCCACCGGGGAGCTGTTTTTT CASSGTGRATGELFF
NA NA TRBJ2-2 TRBV27 15 TGTGCCAGCAGGTTCCAAATGGGGGGCACCGGGGAGCTGTTTTTT CASRFQMGGTGELFF
NA NA TRBJ2-7 TRBV4-1 13 TGCGCCAGCAGCCAGGGGATGTCCTACGAGCAGTACTTC CASSQGMSYEQYF
NA once TRBJ1-5 TRBV10-3 13 TGTGCCGCCCGGGAGGGAACCTCGCAGCCCCAGCATTTT CAAREGTSQPQHF
NA once TRBJ1-4 TRBV12-3/TRBV12-4 13 TGTGCCAGCAGTTTAGTGGGGGCGGAAAAACTGTTTTTT CASSLVGAEKLFF
NA NA TRBJ1-1 TRBV28 14 TGTGCCAGCTTAATCGGCGGGGGGCGGGGATGGGCTTTCTTT CASLIGGGRGWAFF
NA few TRBJ2-1 TRBV18 16 TGTGCCAGCTCACCACTCTGGGGAACGGACTACAATGAGCAGTTCTTC CASSPLWGTDYNEQFF
NA NA TRBJ2-1 TRBV12-3/TRBV12-4 13 TGTGCCAGCAGGCCCTTTTCTCCCAATGAGCAGTTCTTC CASRPFSPNEQFF
NA once TRBJ2-7 TRBV29-1 11 TGCAGCGTTGCATTGGGGTACGAGCAGTACTTC CSVALGYEQYF
TRBD1 NA TRBJ1-1 TRBV5-5 14 TGTGCCAGCAGCTTCGCTACAGGGGAAACTGAAGCTTTCTTT CASSFATGETEAFF
NA NA TRBJ1-1 TRBV19 15 TGTGCCAGTAGTACCTCAGTCTGGGGCAACACTGAAGCTTTCTTT CASSTSVWGNTEAFF
NA once TRBJ1-5 TRBV6-5 13 TGTGCCAGCGAGGGGGGTGGTGGTCAGCCCCAGCATTTT CASEGGGGQPQHF
TRBD2 NA TRBJ2-7 TRBV30 12 TGTGCCTGGGGAGCGGGGGGGGACGAGCAGTACTTC CAWGAGGDEQYF
TRBD2 NA TRBJ2-7 TRBV5-1 12 TGCGCCAGCAGCTCTACAGCGGGAGGGTTGTACTTC CASSSTAGGLYF
NA NA TRBJ2-1 TRBV4-1 16 TGCGCCAGCAGCCAGGTCCCCTGGGGCCCCAGAGATGAGCAGTTCTTC CASSQVPWGPRDEQFF
NA NA TRBJ2-3 TRBV6-2/TRBV6-3 14 TGTGCCAGCAGTACCCGGGGCGGGGCAGATACGCAGTATTTT CASSTRGGADTQYF
NA few TRBJ1-5 TRBV20-1 15 TGCAGTGCTAGTGGCTCCAACGAGGGCAATCAGCCCCAGCATTTT CSASGSNEGNQPQHF
NA NA TRBJ1-1 TRBV5-4 15 TGTGCCAGCAGCCGGGGAGGGGGGCTGGGGACTGAAGCTTTCTTT CASSRGGGLGTEAFF
NA NA TRBJ1-2 TRBV28 12 TGTGCCAGCAGTTTGAAAGGGCTGGGCTACACCTTC CASSLKGLGYTF
NA NA TRBJ2-3 TRBV28 15 TGTGCCAGCAGCGGCACTAAATCGCCCACAGATACGCAGTATTTT CASSGTKSPTDTQYF
NA once TRBJ1-1 TRBV4-1 14 TGCGCCAGCAGCCCTAGACAGATGAACACTGAAGCTTTCTTT CASSPRQMNTEAFF
NA once TRBJ2-7 TRBV7-2 13 TGTGCCAGCAGCTTAAATTGGGGCTACGAGCAGTACTTC CASSLNWGYEQYF
NA few TRBJ2-4 TRBV4-1 17 TGCGCCAGCAGCCACGGCGCGCCTAGGGACTTAAAAAACATTCAGTACTTC CASSHGAPRDLKNIQYF
TRBD1 NA TRBJ2-7 TRBV7-3 15 TGTGCCAGCAGCCCCACTACAGGGGAACACTACGAGCAGTACTTC CASSPTTGEHYEQYF
TRBD1 NA TRBJ1-1 TRBV6-1 15 TGTGCCAGCAGTGAACGCTCAGGGGGGAACACTGAAGCTTTCTTT CASSERSGGNTEAFF
NA NA TRBJ2-7 TRBV29-1 14 TGCAGCGTCGTCCGGGACACCCCCACCTACGAGCAGTACTTC CSVVRDTPTYEQYF
NA NA TRBJ2-5 TRBV28 14 TGTGCCAGCAGCGGCAGCCGCGACGGGGAGACCCAGTACTTC CASSGSRDGETQYF
NA NA TRBJ1-1 TRBV6-5 15 TGTGCCAGTTACGATCCCAGGGCCATGAACACTGAAGCTTTCTTT CASYDPRAMNTEAFF
NA NA TRBJ2-7 TRBV6-2/TRBV6-3 15 TGTGCCAGCAGTTACTCAGACTGGAGCTCCTACGAGCAGTACTTC CASSYSDWSSYEQYF
TRBD1 NA TRBJ1-1 TRBV19 13 TGTGCCAGCCGACAGGGCCCGAACACTGAAGCTTTCTTT CASRQGPNTEAFF
TRBD1 NA TRBJ1-2 TRBV5-6 16 TGTGCCAGCAGCGCAGGGACAGGCCCTAATTTCTATGGCTACACCTTC CASSAGTGPNFYGYTF
NA NA TRBJ2-7 TRBV7-2 14 TGTGCCAGCGGAGATAGCGGACTGTTCTACGAGCAGTACTTC CASGDSGLFYEQYF
TRBD2 NA TRBJ2-3 TRBV4-1 17 TGCGCCAGCAGCCAAGAGGCCAGCGGGGGGGCTTCCGATACGCAGTATTTT CASSQEASGGASDTQYF
NA NA TRBJ1-2 TRBV12-5 16 TGTGCTAGTGGTTTGGCCCAGTTAGAACGATCCTATGGCTACACCTTC CASGLAQLERSYGYTF
NA NA TRBJ1-1 TRBV30 13 TGTGCCTGGAGATTGAGGAGGAACACTGAAGCTTTCTTT CAWRLRRNTEAFF
NA NA TRBJ1-3 TRBV28 15 TGTGCCAGCACTGAGGGGGGGCTTTTCGGAAACACCATATATTTT CASTEGGLFGNTIYF
TRBD2 NA TRBJ2-3 TRBV10-3 13 TGTGCCATTGGACTAGCGGGTTCAGATACGCAGTATTTT CAIGLAGSDTQYF
NA NA TRBJ1-2 TRBV29-1 13 TGCAGCGTCTCAAAGACAGAAAACTATGGCTACACCTTC CSVSKTENYGYTF
NA NA TRBJ1-4 TRBV5-1 14 TGCGCCAGCAGCTTGGGAGGGTATGGCGAAAAACTGTTTTTT CASSLGGYGEKLFF